This record concerns one T cell receptor (beta chain) sequence. Its target is unknown. The entry originates in a study of T cell responses to AZD1222 COVID-19 vaccine. Broader study findings: Females outnumbered males among donors, who were mostly white British; clonal diversity was possibly underestimated. Once two AZD1222 doses were given, Spike-specific TCR breadth and depth went up. Reports say nearly half of spike-specific TCRs go after unmutated variant regions.

Profiled with immunoSEQ multiplex PCR; TCRdb holds only in-frame clones, not every one. The sample contains some 110,000 clones, about 92% of which appear only once. J lost 7 bases, V lost 5 bases, and 9 bases had no gene match. The germline V gene has CDR1 SGHAT and CDR2 FQNNGV. The CDR3 is made up of 14 amino acids. This receptor was obtained from an adult in good health. The chain links TRBV11-2 to TRBJ1-2; 8 positions match TRBD1. The sample in question was peripheral blood, obtained on day 0 of AZD1222 vaccination. The CDR3 DNA sequence: TGTGCCAGCAGCACCGACAGGGGAGCATTTGGCTACACCTTC. It translates to CASSTDRGAFGYTF.